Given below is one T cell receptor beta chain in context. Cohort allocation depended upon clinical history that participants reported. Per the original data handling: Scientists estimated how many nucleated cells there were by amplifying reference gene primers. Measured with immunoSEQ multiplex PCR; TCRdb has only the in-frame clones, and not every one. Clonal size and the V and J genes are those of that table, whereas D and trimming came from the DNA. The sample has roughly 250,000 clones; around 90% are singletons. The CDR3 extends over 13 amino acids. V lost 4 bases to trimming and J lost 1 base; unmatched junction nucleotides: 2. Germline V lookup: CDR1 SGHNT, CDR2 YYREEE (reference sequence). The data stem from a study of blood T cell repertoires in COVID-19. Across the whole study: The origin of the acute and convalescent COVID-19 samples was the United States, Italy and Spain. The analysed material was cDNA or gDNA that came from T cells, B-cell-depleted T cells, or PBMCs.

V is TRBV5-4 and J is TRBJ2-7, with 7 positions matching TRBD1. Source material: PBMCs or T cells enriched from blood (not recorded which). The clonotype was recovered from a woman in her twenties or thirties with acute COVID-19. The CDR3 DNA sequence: TGTGCCAGCAGCGGGGACAGTTCCTACGAGCAGTACTTC. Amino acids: CASSGDSSYEQYF.